Below are 24 T cell receptor beta chains sequenced from a single sample in a study of blood T cell repertoires in COVID-19. Method: immunoSEQ multiplex PCR; TCRdb's copy keeps in-frame clones and lacks some. This table has some 400,000 clones, 85% to 90% appearing once. The sequencing input was peripheral blood. The receptors originated from a man younger than 35 with active or convalescent COVID-19.

The chain recombines TRBV18 with TRBJ2-7, with 7 bases matching TRBD1. Germline V gene lookup returns CDR1 KGHSH and CDR2 LQKENI. J gave up 7 bases and V 4 bases, and 10 bases lay outside the gene matches. This CDR3 comprises 14 residues. The CDR3 DNA follows: TGTGCCAGCTCACGCCTGGGACAGACGTGGGAGCAGTACTTC. Amino acid sequence: CASSRLGQTWEQYF.

This chain uses TRBV28 with TRBJ1-2; D might be TRBD1 (5 bases). The CDR3 is made up of 14 amino acids. Trimming stripped 3 bases from V and 4 bases from J, with 12 bases between. Germline lookup yields CDR1 MDHEN and CDR2 SYDVKM. CDR3 loop: CASSFDWGTYGYTF. The CDR3 DNA sequence: TGTGCCAGCAGTTTCGACTGGGGCACCTATGGCTACACCTTC.

This clone was seen once. The chain uses TRBV27 and TRBJ1-2, with D possibly being TRBD1 (5 bases). Trimming removed 5 bases from V and 7 bases from J, with 17 bases in between. From germline, CDR1 is MNHEY and CDR2 SMNVEV (reference sequence). The CDR3 is 14 amino acids. This chain's CDR3 is CASSPQGFWGGYTF. CDR3 coding DNA: TGTGCCAGCAGTCCCCAGGGATTTTGGGGTGGCTACACCTTC.

V usage is TRBV5-6 and J usage is TRBJ1-2; 8 nucleotides align to TRBD1. V was clipped by 5 bases and J by 2 bases; unmatched bases: 5. Germline CDR1 reads SGHDT; CDR2 reads YYEEEE. This CDR3 is built from 14 residues. CDR3 DNA: TGTGCCAGCAGTGACAGGGGCGCGAACTATGGCTACACCTTC. Protein: CASSDRGANYGYTF.

V gene TRBV19 combines with J gene TRBJ2-2, with D tentatively TRBD1 (5 bases). Per the germline V gene, CDR1 is LNHDA and CDR2 is SQIVND (reference sequence). CDR3 length equals 14 residues. The V gene lost 7 bases and the J gene lost 7 bases, with 16 bases spanning the gap. The chain's CDR3 is CASMALRARGELFF. The DNA of the CDR3 is TGTGCCAGTATGGCCCTCAGGGCCCGCGGGGAGCTGTTTTTT.

This clone appeared a single time. This sequence joins TRBV4-1 and TRBJ1-5; 7 nucleotides align to TRBD1. V lost 2 bases to trimming and J lost 2 bases; unmatched junction nucleotides: 0. The CDR3 has 14 residues. In germline, CDR1 is MGHRA, CDR2 YSYEKL. The CDR3 reads CASSQTGGNQPQHF. The CDR3 DNA is TGCGCCAGCAGCCAAACAGGGGGCAATCAGCCCCAGCATTTT.

This rearrangement joins TRBV7-9 to TRBJ2-1; TRBD1 matches at 9 bases. The J segment lost 2 bases and the V segment lost 6 bases, leaving 5 bases of the junction unmatched. Germline V gives CDR1 SEHNR, CDR2 FQNEAQ (reference sequence). This CDR3 spans 15 amino acids. The CDR3 sequence: CASSYGQGTYNEQFF. In DNA form, the CDR3 reads TGTGCCAGCAGTTATGGACAGGGGACCTACAATGAGCAGTTCTTC.

This clone has more than one count but fewer than ten. The chain employs TRBV28 and TRBJ2-7, with D possibly matching TRBD1 (6 bases). Trimming removed 4 bases at V and 1 base at J, with 14 bases between. Per the germline V gene, CDR1 is MDHEN and CDR2 is SYDVKM. This CDR3 is 15 amino acids long. The CDR3 loop reads CASSSPKRGSYEQYF. The DNA of the CDR3 is TGTGCCAGCAGTTCCCCCAAGAGGGGGTCCTACGAGCAGTACTTC.

This clone was recorded once. V is TRBV6-5 and J is TRBJ1-1; no reliable D call. The CDR3 extends over 10 amino acids. Germline CDR1 reads MNHEY; CDR2 reads SVGAGI. CDR3 protein: CASGRAEAFF. The CDR3 DNA is TGTGCATCGGGGAGGGCTGAAGCTTTCTTT.

This chain joins TRBV6-2 or TRBV6-3 and TRBJ2-2; TRBD1 matches 10 bases. Germline V gene sequence: CDR1 MNHEY, CDR2 SVGEGT. The CDR3 spans 15 residues. After removal of 5 bases from V and 6 bases from J, the junction contained 6 bases not matched to a gene. CDR3 coding DNA: TGTGCCAGCAGTGGGACAGGGGCGCGATCCGGGGAGCTGTTTTTT. Encoded protein: CASSGTGARSGELFF.

The gene calls are TRBV5-1 and TRBJ2-1; 10 positions match TRBD1. The CDR3 covers 16 residues. The V gene's germline CDR1 is SGHRS and CDR2 YFSETQ. V dropped 7 bases and J dropped 6; count of bases not matched to a gene: 13. CDR3 DNA sequence: TGCGCCAGCGAACCCTACGGGACAGGGGCACTCAATGAGCAGTTCTTC. It specifies CASEPYGTGALNEQFF. The whole variable domain, remainder taken from reference TRBV5-1 and TRBJ2-1, is KAGVTQTPRYLIKTRGQQVTLSCSPISGHRSVSWYQQTPGQGLQFLFEYFSETQRNKGNFPGRFSGRQFSNSRSEMNVSTLELGDSALYLCASEPYGTGALNEQFFGPGTRLTVL.

The J gene is TRBJ1-1, the V gene TRBV11-3; maybe TRBD1 (6 bases). This CDR3 spans 14 amino acids. Trimming stripped 5 bases from V and 6 bases from J, with 16 bases between. CDR1 is SGHNT and CDR2 is YENEEA in the germline V gene. In DNA, the CDR3 is TGTGCCAGCAGCCCGGGACATCAGGACCCTGAAGCTTTCTTT. Protein: CASSPGHQDPEAFF.

The J gene is TRBJ1-1, the V gene TRBV4-1, with D hard to call. V lost 5 bases, J lost 3 bases, and 13 bases lay in between. The CDR3 covers 14 residues. The germline gives CDR1 MGHRA, CDR2 YSYEKL. The CDR3 here is CASSVMGRDTEAFF. The CDR3 nucleotides are TGCGCCAGCAGCGTCATGGGCAGAGACACTGAAGCTTTCTTT.

Note on this clone: Other nucleotide sequences in the sample specify the same CDR3. The chain links TRBV19 to TRBJ1-6; D perhaps matches TRBD1 (5 bases). The CDR3 is 12 amino acids. Germline assignment: CDR1 LNHDA and CDR2 SQIVND (reference sequence). V was shortened by 7 bases and J by 7 bases, with 8 bases between the two germline ends. The CDR3 nucleotides are TGTGCCAGTACGCAGGGAAATTCACCCCTCCACTTT. It yields the protein CASTQGNSPLHF.

V is TRBV5-1 and J is TRBJ2-2; no reliable D call. Looked up from germline, CDR1 is SGHRS and CDR2 is YFSETQ. The CDR3 extends over 14 amino acids. The V end was cut by 4 bases, the J end by 3 bases, with 10 bases between. The DNA of the CDR3 is TGCGCCAGCAGCCCTAATCTCGACACCGGGGAGCTGTTTTTT. Residues: CASSPNLDTGELFF. Full variable domain (remainder filled in from reference TRBV5-1 and TRBJ2-2): KAGVTQTPRYLIKTRGQQVTLSCSPISGHRSVSWYQQTPGQGLQFLFEYFSETQRNKGNFPGRFSGRQFSNSRSEMNVSTLELGDSALYLCASSPNLDTGELFFGEGSRLTVL.

This chain joins TRBV14 and TRBJ2-1, with no clear D. CDR1 and CDR2 (germline): SGHDN, FVKESK. Trimming removed 3 bases from V and 0 bases from J, with 9 bases in between. The CDR3 is 15 amino acids. Here the CDR3 reads CASSHSPSSYNEQFF. CDR3 in DNA: TGTGCCAGCAGCCATAGCCCTAGCTCCTACAATGAGCAGTTCTTC.

The CDR3 is CASSKAGVGGSTEAFF. The CDR3 bases are TGTGCCAGCAGCAAGGCCGGGGTAGGAGGTTCGACTGAAGCTTTCTTT. The rearrangement joins TRBV3-1 (or the pseudogene TRBV3-2) to TRBJ1-1, with D unclear. The CDR3 has 16 amino acids. CDR1 is LGHDT, CDR2 YNNKEL, per germline (reference sequence). V was shortened by 5 bases and J by 5 bases, with 21 bases between the two germline ends.

DNA for the CDR3: TGCGCCAGCAGCTGGACAGGGGGGAACTATGGCTACACCTTC. It is translated as CASSWTGGNYGYTF. The chain recombines TRBV5-1 with TRBJ1-2; 10 bases align to TRBD1. With 3 bases clipped from V and 2 bases from J, the junction kept 1 base outside the gene matches. CDR3 size: 14 residues. CDR1 is SGHRS, CDR2 YFSETQ, per germline.

The chain couples TRBV11-2 to TRBJ2-7; 8 nucleotides match TRBD2. After removal of 2 bases from V and 2 bases from J, the junction contained 5 bases not matched to a gene. Germline V gene data show CDR1 as SGHAT and CDR2 as FQNNGV. The CDR3 covers 15 residues. The CDR3 loop is CASSLRDGGAYEQYF. Written as DNA, the CDR3 is TGTGCCAGCAGCTTACGCGACGGGGGGGCCTACGAGCAGTACTTC.

The chain joins TRBV5-1 to TRBJ2-2, with TRBD2 matching 13 bases. Germline assignment: CDR1 SGHRS and CDR2 YFSETQ. CDR3 length: 14 residues. V was pared by 9 bases and J by 8 bases, with 7 bases of the junction left unmatched. CDR3 DNA sequence: TGCGCCACCGGACTAGCGGGAGCACGAGGGGAGCTGTTTTTT. Translation: CATGLAGARGELFF.

The chain joins TRBV5-4 to TRBJ1-5, with 11 nucleotides matching TRBD1. V shed 4 bases, J shed 1 base, and the junction held 7 bases outside the gene matches. The germline CDR1 and CDR2 sequences are SGHNT and YYREEE (reference sequence). This CDR3 has 17 residues. In nucleotides, the CDR3 is TGTGCCAGCAGCATTGGGACAGGGGGAATGAGCAATCAGCCCCAGCATTTT. Translation: CASSIGTGGMSNQPQHF.

The rearrangement joins TRBV28 to TRBJ2-1; D remains unclear. This CDR3 has 16 residues. V was shortened by 6 bases and J by 0 bases, with 15 bases between the two germline ends. Germline V gives CDR1 MDHEN, CDR2 SYDVKM. The CDR3 reads CASSTDTETSYNEQFF. The CDR3 DNA sequence: TGTGCCAGCAGCACCGACACAGAGACCTCCTACAATGAGCAGTTCTTC.

V usage is TRBV5-1 and J usage is TRBJ2-7; D is possibly TRBD2 (6 bases). The CDR3 has 16 amino acids. Germline loops: CDR1 SGHRS, CDR2 YFSETQ. V was pared by 0 bases and J by 0 bases, with 13 bases between. CDR3 region: CASSLGSGSRSYEQYF. The CDR3 DNA reads as TGCGCCAGCAGCTTGGGGTCCGGGAGCCGCTCCTACGAGCAGTACTTC.

The chain recombines TRBV7-2 with TRBJ2-7, with D possibly matching TRBD2 (5 bases). Germline CDR1 and CDR2: SGHTA and FQGNSA. This CDR3 has 14 amino acids. The germline V and J ends were trimmed by 4 bases and 4 bases, with 14 bases remaining between them. The CDR3 reads CASSSVGRGYEQYF. The CDR3 DNA reads TGTGCCAGCAGCTCAGTTGGGAGAGGGTACGAGCAGTACTTC.